This entry lists 29 T cell receptor beta chains sequenced from one sample in a study of T cells in Graves' hyperthyroidism and ophthalmopathy. The investigators amplified TCR beta CDR3 regions from RNA transcripts. The TCR CDR3 was amplified in a first-round RT-PCR using the HTBI primer set. One entry per CDR3 protein results from TCRdb running MiXCR on the multiplex PCR reads. The sample lists 450,000 to 500,000 distinct CDR3 sequences, approximately 22% occurring once. The specimen was blood. Source of these receptors: a woman aged 70-85 years with Graves' ophthalmopathy.

This sequence joins TRBV10-3 and TRBJ1-6; D not certain. Trimming took 8 bases from V and 7 from J, leaving 18 bases between them. Looked up from germline, CDR1 is ENHRY and CDR2 is SYGVKD. The CDR3 contains 15 residues. CDR3 bases: TGTGCCATCTCGCCCAATGGGGTCAGCAATTCACCCCTCCACTTT. Encoded protein: CAISPNGVSNSPLHF.

This clonotype was observed a handful of times. V is TRBV9 and J is TRBJ1-1, with a weak D call TRBD1 (5 bases). From germline, CDR1 is SGDLS and CDR2 YYNGEE. V was shortened by 0 bases and J by 5 bases, with 14 bases between the two germline ends. CDR3 length: 15 residues. This CDR3 reads CASSVGAGRGTEAFF. The CDR3, as DNA: TGTGCCAGCAGCGTAGGGGCAGGGCGGGGGACTGAAGCTTTCTTT.

Many counts were recorded for this clonotype. The chain combines TRBV2 with TRBJ1-1; 8 positions match TRBD1. Trimming at V came to 6 bases and at J to 1 base, leaving 4 bases not matched to a gene. Germline assignment: CDR1 SNHLY and CDR2 FYNNEI. The CDR3 length is 14 residues. The CDR3, as DNA: TGTGCCAGCAGAAAGGGACAGGAGAACACTGAAGCTTTCTTT. This codes for CASRKGQENTEAFF. Looking up the rest from reference TRBV2 and TRBJ1-1 gives the full variable domain: EPEVTQTPSHQVTQMGQEVILRCVPISNHLYFYWYRQILGQKVEFLVSFYNNEISEKSEIFDDQFSVERPDGSNFTLKIRSTKLEDSAMYFCASRKGQENTEAFFGQGTRLTVV.

With regard to this clonotype: Since a much larger clone is just one base distant, this may be a read error. The J gene is TRBJ2-7, the V gene TRBV2, with D maybe TRBD1 (6 bases). CDR3 length: 13 residues. The germline V gene encodes CDR1 SNHLY and CDR2 FYNNEI. The CDR3 here is CASSRTGFYEQHF. The CDR3 DNA is TGTGCCAGCAGCCGTACAGGGTTCTACGAGCAGCACTTC.

This clonotype was seen a few times. CDR3 residues: CASSPRGRALTDTQYF. DNA for the CDR3: TGTGCCAGCAGCCCCCGGGGGAGGGCCTTGACAGATACGCAGTATTTT. This sequence joins TRBV13 and TRBJ2-3; 7 bases agree with TRBD2. Unmatched junction bases numbered 11, after V lost 5 bases and J lost 3 bases. Germline V gene data show CDR1 as PRHDT and CDR2 as FYEKMQ (reference sequence). The CDR3 is 16 residues long. Filled out from reference TRBV13 and TRBJ2-3, the complete variable domain reads AAGVIQSPRHLIKEKRETATLKCYPIPRHDTVYWYQQGPGQDPQFLISFYEKMQSDKGSIPDRFSAQQFSDYHSELNMSSLELGDSALYFCASSPRGRALTDTQYFGPGTRLTVL.

This clonotype has just a few counts. CDR3 DNA: TGTGCCACCGGGACAGATGAAAAACTGTTTTTT. The encoded protein is CATGTDEKLFF. The rearrangement links TRBV10-3 to TRBJ1-4; 7 positions match TRBD1. The CDR3 is made up of 11 amino acids. The trim removed 10 bases at V and 6 bases at J, leaving 2 bases unmatched. Germline V gives CDR1 ENHRY, CDR2 SYGVKD.

This clonotype was recorded a few times. For the CDR3, the DNA is TGTGCCAGCAGCTTCAGGGATCGGGAGCAGTTCTTC. Translation: CASSFRDREQFF. This chain uses TRBV5-8 with TRBJ2-1; perhaps TRBD1 as D (5 bases). With 2 bases removed from V and 10 bases from J, the gap between germline ends came to 10 bases. The germline gives CDR1 SGHTS, CDR2 YDEGEE. The CDR3 totals 12 residues.

V usage is TRBV12-3 or TRBV12-4 and J usage is TRBJ1-5, with TRBD1 matching 7 bases. With V trimmed by 3 bases and J by 6 bases, 5 bases remained unmatched. This CDR3 has 14 amino acids. The CDR3 DNA sequence: TGTGCCAGCAGTTTGCTCAGGGGGTCTCAGCCCCAGCATTTT. Translation gives CASSLLRGSQPQHF.

This clonotype came up a few times. This sequence joins TRBV15 and TRBJ2-1; D gene unclear. The V end lost 1 base, the J end lost 2 bases, and 21 bases lay between the germline ends. Looked up from germline, CDR1 is LNHNV and CDR2 is YYDKDF (reference sequence). The CDR3 totals 19 residues. The CDR3 spells CATSRGNLPGPKTYNEQFF. CDR3 nucleotides: TGTGCCACCAGCAGAGGAAATCTCCCGGGCCCTAAGACCTACAATGAGCAGTTCTTC.

The chain links TRBV6-1 to TRBJ1-1; 9 nucleotides line up with TRBD1. With V trimmed by 5 bases and J by 1 base, 2 bases remained unmatched. This CDR3 is 14 amino acids long. CDR1 MNHNS and CDR2 SASEGT come from the germline V gene. The CDR3 DNA reads TGTGCCAGCAGTCCGGACAGGGGGAACACTGAAGCTTTCTTT. The encoded protein is CASSPDRGNTEAFF.

This clonotype showed up many times. J is TRBJ1-3 and V is TRBV10-3, with D unresolved. Trimming took off 6 bases at V and 2 bases at J, with 11 bases between the two ends. Germline V gene lookup returns CDR1 ENHRY and CDR2 SYGVKD. The CDR3 runs 14 residues. The CDR3 spells CAIRAGGTGNTIYF. CDR3 DNA sequence: TGTGCCATCAGGGCCGGAGGGACTGGAAACACCATATATTTT.

At least ten counts were recorded for this clonotype. The chain uses TRBV11-1 and TRBJ2-7; no reliable D call. This CDR3 has 12 residues. V was shortened by 5 bases and J by 2 bases, with 7 bases between the two germline ends. In germline, CDR1 is SGHAT, CDR2 FQDESV (reference sequence). The CDR3 loop reads CASSGDAYEQYF. The CDR3 DNA sequence: TGTGCCAGCAGCGGGGATGCCTACGAGCAGTACTTC.

This CDR3 is CASSFGTYSYEQYF. The DNA for the CDR3 is TGTGCCAGCAGCTTCGGGACATACTCCTACGAGCAGTACTTC. The J gene is TRBJ2-7, the V gene TRBV7-8; D might be TRBD1 (6 bases). The germline CDR1 and CDR2 sequences are SGHVS and FQNEAQ. The CDR3 loop spans 14 amino acids. V was pared by 3 bases and J by 0 bases, with 9 bases between.

The V and J genes are TRBV19 and TRBJ2-7, with TRBD2 matching over 10 bases. The CDR3 length is 14 residues. Germline-derived CDR1 and CDR2 are LNHDA and SQIVND (reference sequence). V lost 6 bases, J lost 0 bases, and 2 bases stayed unmatched. The CDR3 DNA reads as TGTGCCAGTAGATGGACTAGCGGCTCCTACGAGCAGTACTTC. It yields the protein CASRWTSGSYEQYF.

This clonotype was seen a few times. The chain couples TRBV20-1 to TRBJ1-1, with 8 bases that match TRBD1. Germline V gene lookup returns CDR1 DFQATT and CDR2 SNEGSKA (reference sequence). V shed 5 bases, J shed 1 base, and the junction held 3 bases outside the gene matches. CDR3 size: 13 residues. CDR3 in amino acids: CSAWTGWNTEAFF. The CDR3 bases are TGCAGTGCTTGGACAGGGTGGAACACTGAAGCTTTCTTT.

J is TRBJ1-4 and V is TRBV6-1, with D unresolved. The CDR3 consists of 12 residues. CDR1 is MNHNS and CDR2 is SASEGT in the germline V gene. The V gene lost 9 bases and the J gene lost 4 bases, with 9 bases spanning the gap. As DNA, the CDR3 is TGTGCCAGTAGACGGTTTAATGAAAAACTGTTTTTT. Translation: CASRRFNEKLFF.

This clonotype was found many times. V and J are TRBV30 and TRBJ1-1; no firm D call. Germline CDR1 is GTSNPN and CDR2 is SVGIG (reference sequence). The CDR3 totals 13 residues. V lost 5 bases, J lost 1 base, and 11 bases lay in between. The CDR3 loop reads CAWGNFENTEAFF. The CDR3 DNA sequence: TGTGCCTGGGGCAATTTCGAGAACACTGAAGCTTTCTTT.

V usage is TRBV7-9 and J usage is TRBJ1-6, with D maybe TRBD1 (6 bases). V lost 5 bases to trimming and J lost 8 bases, with 13 bases between them. The CDR3 extends over 14 amino acids. Germline values: CDR1 SEHNR, CDR2 FQNEAQ (reference sequence). In DNA, the CDR3 is TGTGCCAGCAGCGAACAGGGTGATCATTCACCCCTCCACTTT. Translating it yields CASSEQGDHSPLHF.

The chain uses TRBV6-1 and TRBJ2-7; D might be TRBD2 (7 bases). The CDR3 is made up of 13 amino acids. The germline gives CDR1 MNHNS, CDR2 SASEGT. V shed 5 bases and J shed 6 bases, with 14 bases lying between them. The DNA for the CDR3 is TGTGCCAGCAGTCCGCGGGGGCGGTCCGAGCAGTACTTC. This sequence encodes CASSPRGRSEQYF.

This clonotype was found a few times. The chain carries TRBV7-3 and TRBJ2-3, with a weak D call TRBD1 (6 bases). CDR3 length: 13 residues. V was clipped by 5 bases and J by 3 bases, with 9 bases between them. Germline V gene sequence: CDR1 SGHTA, CDR2 FQGTGA. CDR3 loop: CASSRQVTDTQYF. CDR3 DNA sequence: TGTGCCAGCAGCCGACAGGTTACAGATACGCAGTATTTT.

This clonotype came up a few times. This chain connects TRBV28 to TRBJ1-2; no reliable D call. From germline, CDR1 is MDHEN and CDR2 SYDVKM. This CDR3 region has 13 residues. The V end was cut by 5 bases, the J end by 1 base, with 8 bases between. The CDR3 DNA reads as TGTGCCAGCAGTACGGACGGTAACTATGGCTACACCTTC. This encodes CASSTDGNYGYTF.

This clonotype was observed many times. This chain joins TRBV12-3 or TRBV12-4 and TRBJ2-1; D call uncertain. Trimming stripped 1 base from V and 4 bases from J, with 8 bases between. The CDR3 length is 14 residues. As DNA, the CDR3 is TGTGCCAGCAGTTTAGACTCGACGTACAATGAGCAGTTCTTC. It codes for CASSLDSTYNEQFF.

The chain carries TRBV19 and TRBJ2-1; D is tentatively TRBD1 or TRBD2 (5 bases each). The V gene lost 5 bases and the J gene lost 7 bases, with 12 bases spanning the gap. Germline lookup yields CDR1 LNHDA and CDR2 SQIVND (reference sequence). The CDR3 contains 13 residues. For the CDR3, the DNA is TGTGCCAGTAGTCCCGGGGCTAAGAATGAGCAGTTCTTC. Protein: CASSPGAKNEQFF.

The rearrangement joins TRBV19 to TRBJ1-5; 9 positions match TRBD1. Per the germline V gene, CDR1 is LNHDA and CDR2 is SQIVND (reference sequence). CDR3 size: 14 residues. V gave up 4 bases and J gave up 5 bases; unmatched junction bases: 3. CDR3 DNA sequence: TGTGCCAGTAGTACCGGGACAGGGTATCAGCCCCAGCATTTT. Its protein is CASSTGTGYQPQHF.

This clonotype was seen only a few times. The rearrangement uses TRBV27 and TRBJ2-7; TRBD1 matches 10 bases. This CDR3 spans 15 amino acids. Trimming at V came to 6 bases and at J to 2 bases, leaving 7 bases not matched to a gene. CDR1 and CDR2 from the germline V gene are MNHEY and SMNVEV (reference sequence). The CDR3 nucleotides read TGTGCCAGCAGCCGAGGGACAGGGGAAGCCTACGAGCAGTACTTC. Its translation is CASSRGTGEAYEQYF.

The J gene is TRBJ2-7, the V gene TRBV6-1, with D possibly being TRBD1 (5 bases). The V end was cut by 4 bases, the J end by 3 bases, with 10 bases between. The CDR3 is made up of 13 amino acids. Germline loops: CDR1 MNHNS, CDR2 SASEGT. The CDR3 loop is CASSVQQGYEQYF. CDR3 bases: TGTGCCAGCAGTGTACAGCAGGGCTACGAGCAGTACTTC.

At least ten counts were recorded for this clonotype. V gene TRBV9 combines with J gene TRBJ2-7; the D gene is possibly TRBD2 (5 bases). Trimming removed 5 bases from V and 0 bases from J, with 9 bases in between. The CDR3 length is 13 residues. CDR1 is SGDLS, CDR2 YYNGEE, per germline. The CDR3 loop reads CASSTGSSYEQYF. The CDR3 DNA reads as TGTGCCAGCAGTACGGGGTCCTCCTACGAGCAGTACTTC.

CDR3 in amino acids: CSAGDSYEQYF. The CDR3 bases are TGCAGTGCTGGGGACAGCTACGAGCAGTACTTC. The chain couples TRBV20-1 to TRBJ2-7; 7 bases align to TRBD1. V lost 5 bases, J lost 3 bases, and 1 base stayed unmatched. The CDR3 extends over 11 amino acids. From germline, CDR1 is DFQATT and CDR2 SNEGSKA (reference sequence).

The V call is TRBV24-1, the J call TRBJ1-2, with TRBD1 matching 7 bases. Trimming cost V 3 bases and J 0 bases; bases outside gene matches: 18. The CDR3 consists of 20 residues. Looked up from germline, CDR1 is KGHDR and CDR2 is SFDVKD. This chain's CDR3 is CATSDVFVRIRGRSNYGYTF. The DNA of the CDR3 is TGTGCCACCAGTGATGTTTTCGTACGGATCAGGGGGAGGTCTAACTATGGCTACACCTTC.